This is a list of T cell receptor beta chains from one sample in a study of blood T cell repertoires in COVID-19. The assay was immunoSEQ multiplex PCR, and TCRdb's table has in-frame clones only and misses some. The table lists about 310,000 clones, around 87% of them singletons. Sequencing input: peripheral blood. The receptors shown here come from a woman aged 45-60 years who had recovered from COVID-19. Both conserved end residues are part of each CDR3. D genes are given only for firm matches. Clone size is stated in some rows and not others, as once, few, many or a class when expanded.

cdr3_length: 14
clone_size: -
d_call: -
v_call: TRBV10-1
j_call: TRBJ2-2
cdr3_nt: TGCGCCAGCAGGGCCACAGATCACACCGGGGAGCTGTTTTTT
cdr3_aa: CASRATDHTGELFF

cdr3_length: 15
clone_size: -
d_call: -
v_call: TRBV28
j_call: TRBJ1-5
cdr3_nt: TGTGCCAGCAGTTTGCTAACGAGGAGCAATCAGCCCCAGCATTTT
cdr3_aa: CASSLLTRSNQPQHF

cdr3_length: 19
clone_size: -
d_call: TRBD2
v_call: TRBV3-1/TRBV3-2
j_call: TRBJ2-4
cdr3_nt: TGTGCCAGCAGCCAAGATCGAAAGCGGGAGGGCCAAACCAAAAACATTCAGTACTTC
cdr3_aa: CASSQDRKREGQTKNIQYF

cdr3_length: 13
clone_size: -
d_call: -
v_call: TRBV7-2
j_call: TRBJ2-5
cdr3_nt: TGTGCCAGCAGCCAGACAACCGTGGAGACCCAGTACTTC
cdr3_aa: CASSQTTVETQYF

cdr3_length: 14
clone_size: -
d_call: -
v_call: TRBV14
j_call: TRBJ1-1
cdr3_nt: TGTGCCAGCAAATCGAGCGGCGGGAACACTGAAGCTTTCTTT
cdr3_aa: CASKSSGGNTEAFF

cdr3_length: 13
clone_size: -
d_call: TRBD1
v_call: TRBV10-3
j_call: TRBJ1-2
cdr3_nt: TGTGCCATCAGTGAAGGACAGGGGAATGGCTACACCTTC
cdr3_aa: CAISEGQGNGYTF

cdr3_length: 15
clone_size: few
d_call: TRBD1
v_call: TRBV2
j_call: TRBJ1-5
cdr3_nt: TGTGCCAGCGCGTTTCGACAGGGGGCAAATCAGCCCCAGCATTTT
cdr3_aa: CASAFRQGANQPQHF

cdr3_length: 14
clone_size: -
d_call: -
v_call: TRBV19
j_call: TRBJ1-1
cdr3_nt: TGTGCCAGTAGTACGTCGGGGTTTGGCACTGAAGCTTTCTTT
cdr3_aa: CASSTSGFGTEAFF

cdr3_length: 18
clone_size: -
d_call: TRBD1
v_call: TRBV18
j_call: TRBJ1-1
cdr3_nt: TGTGCCAGCTCACGACTAACAGGGGGCGCGTCAACGAACACTGAAGCTTTCTTT
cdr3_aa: CASSRLTGGASTNTEAFF

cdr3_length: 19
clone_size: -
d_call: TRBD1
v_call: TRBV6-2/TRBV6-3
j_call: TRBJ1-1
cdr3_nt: TGTGCCAGCAGTTACTCCAGAAAACAGGGGGTGAGGATGAACACTGAAGCTTTCTTT
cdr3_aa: CASSYSRKQGVRMNTEAFF

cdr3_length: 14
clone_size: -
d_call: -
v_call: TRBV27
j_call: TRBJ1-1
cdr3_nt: TGTGCCAGCAGTTTAGAGGGCGGGAACACTGAAGCTTTCTTT
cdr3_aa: CASSLEGGNTEAFF

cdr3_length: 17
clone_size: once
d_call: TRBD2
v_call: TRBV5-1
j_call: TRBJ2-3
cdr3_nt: TGCGCCAGCAGCTTGGAGCTAGCGGGTCAGCCCACAGATACGCAGTATTTT
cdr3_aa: CASSLELAGQPTDTQYF

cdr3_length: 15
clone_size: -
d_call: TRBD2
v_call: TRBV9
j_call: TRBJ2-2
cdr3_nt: TGTGCCAGCAGCGTAGTAGCGGGAAACACCGGGGAGCTGTTTTTT
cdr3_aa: CASSVVAGNTGELFF

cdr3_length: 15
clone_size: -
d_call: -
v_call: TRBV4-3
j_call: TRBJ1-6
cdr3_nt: TGCGCCAGCAGCCAAGCAAACAGTCTTCGGTCACCCCTCCACTTT
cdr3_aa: CASSQANSLRSPLHF

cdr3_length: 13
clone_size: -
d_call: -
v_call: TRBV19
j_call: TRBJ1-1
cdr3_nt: TGTGCCAGTAGTATATGGGGGGGCACTGAAGCTTTCTTT
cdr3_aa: CASSIWGGTEAFF

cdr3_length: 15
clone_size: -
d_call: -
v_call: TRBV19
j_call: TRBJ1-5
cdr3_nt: TGTGCCAGTAGCCAAGAAGAGACAGGATATCAGCCCCAGCATTTT
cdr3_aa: CASSQEETGYQPQHF

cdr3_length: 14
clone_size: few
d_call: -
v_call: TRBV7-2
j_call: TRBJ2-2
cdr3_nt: TGTGCCAGCAGCTCCGGGATAGACACCGGGGAGCTGTTTTTT
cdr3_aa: CASSSGIDTGELFF

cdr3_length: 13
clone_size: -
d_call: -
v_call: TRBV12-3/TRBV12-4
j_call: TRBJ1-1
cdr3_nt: TGTGCCAGCAGTTATCGAGCGAACACTGAAGCTTTCTTT
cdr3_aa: CASSYRANTEAFF

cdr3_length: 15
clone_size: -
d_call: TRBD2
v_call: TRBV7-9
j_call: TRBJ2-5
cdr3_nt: TGTGCCAGCAGCTCGGGGACTAGCGGGGTAGAGACCCAGTACTTC
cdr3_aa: CASSSGTSGVETQYF

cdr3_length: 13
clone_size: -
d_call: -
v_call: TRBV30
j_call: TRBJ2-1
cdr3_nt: TGTGCCTGGAGGGGGAGCTCCTACAATGAGCAGTTCTTC
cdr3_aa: CAWRGSSYNEQFF

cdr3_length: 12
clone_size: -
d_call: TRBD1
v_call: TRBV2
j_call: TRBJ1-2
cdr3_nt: TGTGCCAGCTCGACAGGGGGCTATGGCTACACCTTC
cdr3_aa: CASSTGGYGYTF

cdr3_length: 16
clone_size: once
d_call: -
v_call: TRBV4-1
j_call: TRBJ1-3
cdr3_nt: TGCGCCAGCAGCCGAGTACCGGGATTCTCTGGAAACACCATATATTTT
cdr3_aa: CASSRVPGFSGNTIYF

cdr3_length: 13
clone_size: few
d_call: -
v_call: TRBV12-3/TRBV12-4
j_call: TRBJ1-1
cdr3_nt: TGTGCCGATCAGGGACACTGGAACACTGAAGCTTTCTTT
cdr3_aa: CADQGHWNTEAFF

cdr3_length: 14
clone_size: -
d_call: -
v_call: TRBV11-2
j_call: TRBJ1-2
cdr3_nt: TGTGCCAGCAGCTTAGGCGCAGGGTCGGATGGCTACACCTTC
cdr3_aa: CASSLGAGSDGYTF

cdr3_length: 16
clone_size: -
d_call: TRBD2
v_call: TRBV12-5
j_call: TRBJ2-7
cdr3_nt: TGTGCTAGTGGTTCCTCACCGGGAGGGCCTCCTTACGAGCAGTACTTC
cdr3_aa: CASGSSPGGPPYEQYF

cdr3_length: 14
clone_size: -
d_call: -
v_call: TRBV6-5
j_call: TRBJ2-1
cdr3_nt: TGTGCCAGCAGCGGCCGGGTTTCGAAGAATGAGCAGTTCTTC
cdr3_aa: CASSGRVSKNEQFF

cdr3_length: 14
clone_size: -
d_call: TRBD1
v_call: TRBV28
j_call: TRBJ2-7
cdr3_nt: TGTGCCAGCAGCCCCGCGACAGGGGGCTACGAGCAGTACTTC
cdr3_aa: CASSPATGGYEQYF

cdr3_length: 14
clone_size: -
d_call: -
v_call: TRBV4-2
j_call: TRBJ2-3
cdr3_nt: TGTGCCAGCAGCCATCCCCGGCGCGCGGGTACGCAGTATTTT
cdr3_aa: CASSHPRRAGTQYF

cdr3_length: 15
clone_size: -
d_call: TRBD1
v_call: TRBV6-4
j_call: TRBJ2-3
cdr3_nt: TGTGCCAGCAGTGAGAACAGGGGTAGGGCAGATACGCAGTATTTT
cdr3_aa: CASSENRGRADTQYF

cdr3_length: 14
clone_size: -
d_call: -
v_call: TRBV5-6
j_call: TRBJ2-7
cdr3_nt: TGTGCCAGCAGCGCGCGTATCCAACCTCGCGAGCAGTACTTC
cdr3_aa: CASSARIQPREQYF

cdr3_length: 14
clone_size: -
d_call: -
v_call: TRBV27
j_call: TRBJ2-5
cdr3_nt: TGTGCCAGCAGTTTCCGGGGGGACAAAGAGACCCAGTACTTC
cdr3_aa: CASSFRGDKETQYF

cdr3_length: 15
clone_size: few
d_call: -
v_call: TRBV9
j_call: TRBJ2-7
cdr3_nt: TGTGCCAGCAGCGTAGAAGGGACAACCGCCAACGAGCAGTACTTC
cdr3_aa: CASSVEGTTANEQYF

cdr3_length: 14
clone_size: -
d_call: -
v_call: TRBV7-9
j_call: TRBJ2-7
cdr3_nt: TGTGCCAGCAGCTTATTTTCGGACGGGAGCGAGCAGTACTTC
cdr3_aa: CASSLFSDGSEQYF

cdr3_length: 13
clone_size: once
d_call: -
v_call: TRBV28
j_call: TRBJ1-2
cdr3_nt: TGTGCCATTCGGAGGGCGACTCACTATGGCTACACCTTC
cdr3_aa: CAIRRATHYGYTF

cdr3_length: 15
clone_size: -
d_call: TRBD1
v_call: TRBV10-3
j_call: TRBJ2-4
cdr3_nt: TGTGCCATCAGCCAAGACAGGGCGGCCAAAAACATTCAGTACTTC
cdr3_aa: CAISQDRAAKNIQYF

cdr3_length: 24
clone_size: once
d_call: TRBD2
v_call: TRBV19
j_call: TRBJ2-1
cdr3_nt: TGTGCCAGTAGTATCTTATTTACCGTCCGGACTAGCGGGAGGGCCGAAAGCTCCTACAATGAGCAGTTCTTC
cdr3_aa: CASSILFTVRTSGRAESSYNEQFF

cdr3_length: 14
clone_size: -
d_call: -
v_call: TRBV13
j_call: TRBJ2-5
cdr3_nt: TGTGCCAGCAGCTACCGGGACAACCAAGAGACCCAGTACTTC
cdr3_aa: CASSYRDNQETQYF

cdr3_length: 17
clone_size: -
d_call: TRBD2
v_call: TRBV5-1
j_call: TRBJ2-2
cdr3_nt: TGCGCCAGCAGCTTGGCCCCTAGCGGACCAGAGACCGGGGAGCTGTTTTTT
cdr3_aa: CASSLAPSGPETGELFF

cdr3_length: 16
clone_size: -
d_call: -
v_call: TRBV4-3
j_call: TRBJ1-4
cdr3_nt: TGCGCCAGCAGCCAAGATAGGACACCAACTAATGAAAAACTGTTTTTT
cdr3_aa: CASSQDRTPTNEKLFF

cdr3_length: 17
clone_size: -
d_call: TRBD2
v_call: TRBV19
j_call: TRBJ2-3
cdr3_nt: TGTGCCAGTAGTTCCCGTGGGGGAGCGGGAGGGCCAGATACGCAGTATTTT
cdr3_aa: CASSSRGGAGGPDTQYF

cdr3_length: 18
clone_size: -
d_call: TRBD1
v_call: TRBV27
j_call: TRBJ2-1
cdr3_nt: TGTGCCAGCAGTTCGAGGACAGGAGATTTTAGGTCCTACAATGAGCAGTTCTTC
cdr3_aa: CASSSRTGDFRSYNEQFF

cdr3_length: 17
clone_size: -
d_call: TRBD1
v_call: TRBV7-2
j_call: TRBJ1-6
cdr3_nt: TGTGCCAGCAGCTTAGTTGGGGACAGGGGCGGGAATTCACCCCTCCACTTT
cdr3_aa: CASSLVGDRGGNSPLHF

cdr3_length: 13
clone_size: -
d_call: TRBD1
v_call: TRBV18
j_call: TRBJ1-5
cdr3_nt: TGTGCCAGCTCACCGGACAGGGATCAGCCCCAGCATTTT
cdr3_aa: CASSPDRDQPQHF

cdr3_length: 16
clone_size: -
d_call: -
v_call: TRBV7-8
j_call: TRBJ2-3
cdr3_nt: TGTGCCAGCAGCTTAGCGAGGGCTAGAAGCACAGATACGCAGTATTTT
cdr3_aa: CASSLARARSTDTQYF

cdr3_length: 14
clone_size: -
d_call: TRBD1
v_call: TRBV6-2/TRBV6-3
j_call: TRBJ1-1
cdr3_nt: TGTGCCAGCAGTTCCAGGGGGCCCGGGACTGAAGCTTTCTTT
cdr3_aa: CASSSRGPGTEAFF